Following are 22 T cell receptor beta chains from one sample sequenced in a study of cytomegalovirus exposure and HLA in healthy donors. The PCR had 60 Vbeta and 13 Jbeta primers. Sequenced by immunoSEQ multiplex PCR; TCRdb stores in-frame clones only, minus some. Of roughly 30,000 clones in the sample, 85% to 90% were seen once. Sequenced material: PBMCs. The receptors here all came from a boy aged 5-17 years in good health and CMV-seronegative.

The V gene is TRBV7-9, the J gene TRBJ2-2; 7 nucleotides align to TRBD2. Trimming removed 6 bases from V and 3 bases from J; junction bases left unmatched: 7. This CDR3 spans 15 amino acids. Germline values: CDR1 SEHNR, CDR2 FQNEAQ (reference sequence). DNA for the CDR3: TGTGCCAGCAGGGAAAAGCGGGGAGACACCGGGGAGCTGTTTTTT. Translation: CASREKRGDTGELFF.

V usage is TRBV5-1 and J usage is TRBJ2-7; D might be TRBD2 (7 bases). V lost 2 bases and J lost 2, with 17 bases in between. This CDR3 is built from 16 residues. Germline V gene sequence: CDR1 SGHRS, CDR2 YFSETQ. The CDR3 here is CASSFLWRGPAYEQYF. Written as DNA, the CDR3 is TGCGCCAGCAGCTTTCTATGGCGGGGGCCCGCCTACGAGCAGTACTTC.

This clone showed up just a few times. This rearrangement joins TRBV5-5 to TRBJ2-7, with D possibly matching TRBD1 (6 bases). The CDR3 loop spans 13 amino acids. Trimming pared 4 bases from V and 0 bases from J, leaving 8 bases between. Germline V lookup: CDR1 SGHKS, CDR2 YYEKEE (reference sequence). The CDR3, as DNA: TGTGCCAGCAGCCGACAGGCCTCCTACGAGCAGTACTTC. It is translated as CASSRQASYEQYF.

This clone was found once. The chain is built from TRBV4-1 and TRBJ1-4, with 9 bases that match TRBD1. This CDR3 has 14 residues. With 2 bases clipped from V and 10 bases from J, the junction kept 5 bases outside the gene matches. Germline values: CDR1 MGHRA, CDR2 YSYEKL. Here the CDR3 DNA reads TGCGCCAGCAGCCAACGGGACAGGGAAGGAAAACTGTTTTTT. Its protein is CASSQRDREGKLFF.

The rearrangement uses TRBV19 and TRBJ2-7; the D is unclear. The V gene lost 3 bases and the J gene lost 2 bases, with 8 bases spanning the gap. The CDR3 has 13 amino acids. CDR1 LNHDA and CDR2 SQIVND come from the germline V gene (reference sequence). The CDR3 here is CASSMGRAYEQYF. CDR3 nucleotides: TGTGCCAGTAGTATGGGCAGAGCCTACGAGCAGTACTTC.

The rearrangement joins TRBV2 to TRBJ2-7; 10 positions match TRBD1. With V trimmed by 7 bases and J by 6 bases, 9 bases remained unmatched. CDR3 length: 14 residues. From germline, CDR1 is SNHLY and CDR2 FYNNEI. CDR3 sequence (DNA): TGTGCCAGCACCTCCCGGACAGGGGGAATCGAGCAGTACTTC. Protein: CASTSRTGGIEQYF.

This chain connects TRBV5-6 to TRBJ2-2; no clear D. This CDR3 has 14 residues. V lost 9 bases and J lost 2, with 14 bases in between. Germline V gene data show CDR1 as SGHDT and CDR2 as YYEEEE. The CDR3 region has the DNA TGTGCCACCATGATCAGGTCAAACACCGGGGAGCTGTTTTTT. This encodes CATMIRSNTGELFF.

The chain is built from TRBV2 and TRBJ2-7; 8 nucleotides align to TRBD1. The germline gives CDR1 SNHLY, CDR2 FYNNEI. V lost 6 bases to trimming and J lost 3 bases; unmatched junction nucleotides: 4. The CDR3 length is 13 residues. CDR3 nucleotide sequence: TGTGCCAGCAGGTCCGGGACAGGCTACGAGCAGTACTTC. Translation: CASRSGTGYEQYF.

In this sample, this clone turned up a few times. V gene TRBV6-5 combines with J gene TRBJ1-3; D is undetermined. The CDR3 runs to 15 residues. V was trimmed by 2 bases and J by 1 base, leaving 9 bases between them. The germline CDR1 and CDR2 sequences are MNHEY and SVGAGI. Written as DNA, the CDR3 is TGTGCCAGCAGTTACGACGGAGAGTCTGGAAACACCATATATTTT. It translates to CASSYDGESGNTIYF.

This clone was observed once. The chain carries TRBV7-8 and TRBJ2-7; 9 bases line up with TRBD1. The CDR3 sequence is 15 residues long. Looked up from germline, CDR1 is SGHVS and CDR2 is FQNEAQ. J was trimmed by 4 bases and V by 5 bases; bases with no gene match: 9. In DNA, the CDR3 is TGTGCCAGCAGCCCCCGCCGGGACAGGGTTTACGAGCAGTACTTC. As protein: CASSPRRDRVYEQYF.

A word on this clone: Germline is not matched at one junction end, which may reflect a read error. The chain has TRBV5-8 and TRBJ1-4; weak D call: TRBD1 (6 bases). The CDR3 is made up of 13 amino acids. Germline V gene data show CDR1 as SGHTS and CDR2 as YDEGEE. The CDR3 DNA is TGTGCTAGCAGCAGGACAGACTATGAAAAACTGTTTTTT. Translating gives CASSRTDYEKLFF.

This chain links TRBV7-8 with TRBJ2-5; 8 nucleotides align to TRBD1. The last part of the DNA fits TRBJ2-7 better; the J call may be wrong. The CDR3 contains 14 residues. Germline V gives CDR1 SGHVS, CDR2 FQNEAQ. Written as DNA, the CDR3 is TGTGCCAGCAGCCCCCGGGACAGGTCCTACGAGCAGTACTTC. Its translation: CASSPRDRSYEQYF.

This clone was counted a single time. The chain uses TRBV10-2 and TRBJ1-1; no clear D gene. V gave up 3 bases and J gave up 1 base, with 6 bases separating them. Germline V gene data show CDR1 as WSHSY and CDR2 as SAAADI. This CDR3 has 13 residues. CDR3 amino acids: CASSDWANTEAFF. The CDR3 bases are TGCGCCAGCAGTGATTGGGCGAACACTGAAGCTTTCTTT.

The J gene is TRBJ2-3, the V gene TRBV5-8; TRBD2 matches at 12 bases. This CDR3 has 17 amino acids. Trimming removed 3 bases from V and 1 base from J; junction bases left unmatched: 6. CDR1 is SGHTS, CDR2 YDEGEE, per germline. CDR3 nucleotide sequence: TGTGCCAGCAGCTCCGGACTAGCGGGGAGACGCACAGATACGCAGTATTTT. It is translated as CASSSGLAGRRTDTQYF.

This clone was picked up a small number of times. This chain uses TRBV28 with TRBJ1-4, with a tentative D call TRBD1 (6 bases). The V gene lost 2 bases and the J gene lost 0 bases, with 10 bases spanning the gap. Germline CDR1 is MDHEN and CDR2 is SYDVKM. The CDR3 sequence is 16 residues long. The CDR3 loop reads CASSLGQFATNEKLFF. Written as DNA, the CDR3 is TGTGCCAGCAGTTTAGGACAGTTTGCAACTAATGAAAAACTGTTTTTT.

The chain couples TRBV5-1 to TRBJ2-2; the D gene is possibly TRBD2 (6 bases). This CDR3 is 16 amino acids long. Trimming stripped 4 bases from V and 0 bases from J, with 13 bases between. Germline V gene sequence: CDR1 SGHRS, CDR2 YFSETQ. This CDR3 reads CASSTLRGANTGELFF. The CDR3 DNA sequence: TGCGCCAGCAGCACCCTGCGGGGCGCGAACACCGGGGAGCTGTTTTTT.

This chain connects TRBV28 to TRBJ2-1; no reliable D call. V was shortened by 6 bases and J by 9 bases, with 12 bases between the two germline ends. Germline-derived CDR1 and CDR2 are MDHEN and SYDVKM. The CDR3 spans 12 residues. The chain's CDR3 is CASSIPTTEQFF. CDR3 coding DNA: TGTGCCAGCAGCATACCGACAACTGAGCAGTTCTTC.

The V call is TRBV5-1, the J call TRBJ2-6; the D is unclear. CDR1 and CDR2 from the germline V gene are SGHRS and YFSETQ. This CDR3 has 15 residues. V gave up 1 base and J gave up 0 bases, with 5 bases separating them. The CDR3 sequence is CASSLSNSGANVLTF. CDR3 DNA: TGCGCCAGCAGCTTGTCAAACTCTGGGGCCAACGTCCTGACTTTC.

V is TRBV25-1 and J is TRBJ1-6; D possibly corresponds to TRBD1 (5 bases). The germline V gene encodes CDR1 MGHDK and CDR2 SYGVNS. V lost 4 bases and J lost 5, with 12 bases in between. The CDR3 runs 15 residues. CDR3 in DNA: TGTGCCAGCAGTGTGGGACTCGGAAATAATTCACCCCTCCACTTT. Its translation: CASSVGLGNNSPLHF. The variable domain in full, with the rest retrieved from reference TRBV25-1 and TRBJ1-6, is EADIYQTPRYLVIGTGKKITLECSQTMGHDKMYWYQQDPGMELHLIHYSYGVNSTEKGDLSSESTVSRIRTEHFPLTLESARPSHTSQYLCASSVGLGNNSPLHFGNGTRLTVT.

The rearrangement uses TRBV11-1 and TRBJ2-3; D remains ambiguous. Germline V gene sequence: CDR1 SGHAT, CDR2 FQDESV (reference sequence). The V gene lost 2 bases and the J gene lost 4 bases, with 7 bases spanning the gap. The CDR3 has 13 residues. The CDR3 bases are TGTGCCAGCAGCTTAATCTCTTCAGATACGCAGTATTTT. It specifies CASSLISSDTQYF.

The chain combines TRBV5-1 with TRBJ2-1; tentative D call: TRBD2 (6 bases). The V gene's germline CDR1 is SGHRS and CDR2 YFSETQ. The CDR3 has 15 residues. Between the trimmed V and J ends, which lost 0 bases and 5 bases, there was a span of 12 bases. The CDR3 nucleotides read TGCGCCAGCAGCTTGGGGGGGGTCGGGGACAATGAGCAGTTCTTC. Amino acids: CASSLGGVGDNEQFF.

Regarding this clone: At one of its ends the junction is not consistent with the germline gene, which may arise from a read error. The chain links TRBV2 to TRBJ2-5, with 11 bases matching TRBD1. Germline CDR1 is SNHLY and CDR2 is FYNNEI. This CDR3 spans 17 amino acids. The CDR3 here is CASSHPRDRGYQGTQYF. The CDR3 DNA reads as TGTGCCAGCAGTCACCCCCGGGACAGGGGGTATCAAGGGACCCAGTACTTC.